One and the same sample provided the 21 T cell receptor beta chains below, sequenced in a study of T cells in Graves' hyperthyroidism and ophthalmopathy. Amplification targeted TCR beta CDR3 regions from RNA transcripts. An initial round of RT-PCR targeting the TCR CDR3 relied on the HTBI primer set. TCRdb reprocessed the multiplex PCR reads via MiXCR and lists one record per CDR3 protein. Of under 700,000 distinct CDR3 sequences listed, 16% are singletons. The sequenced sample consisted of blood. These receptor sequences come from a woman under 30 with Graves' hyperthyroidism.

The rearrangement uses TRBV27 and TRBJ1-5, with D hard to call. The CDR3 extends over 15 amino acids. V was cut by 6 bases and J by 2 bases, with 14 bases left in between. Germline CDR1 reads MNHEY; CDR2 reads SMNVEV (reference sequence). CDR3 residues: CASSLRAYGNQPQHF. Here the CDR3 DNA reads TGTGCCAGCAGCCTGAGGGCTTACGGCAATCAGCCCCAGCATTTT.

The chain is built from TRBV10-1 and TRBJ1-6; D unresolved. The CDR3 covers 13 residues. V gave up 2 bases and J gave up 8 bases, with 7 bases separating them. CDR1 is WNHNN and CDR2 is SYGVQD in the germline V gene (reference sequence). The CDR3 nucleotides read TGCGCCAGCAGTGAGGTCCTGGATTCACCCCTCCACTTT. Encoded protein: CASSEVLDSPLHF.

The V call is TRBV19, the J call TRBJ1-5, with a possible D match to TRBD1 (6 bases). The germline V and J ends were trimmed by 3 bases and 2 bases, with 8 bases remaining between them. Germline lookup yields CDR1 LNHDA and CDR2 SQIVND (reference sequence). The CDR3 spans 14 residues. The CDR3 region is CASSMAGGNQPQHF. The CDR3 DNA is TGTGCCAGTAGTATGGCAGGGGGCAATCAGCCCCAGCATTTT.

This clonotype was detected only a few times. This chain joins TRBV12-3 or TRBV12-4 and TRBJ2-5, with D uncertain. The CDR3 is 14 residues long. The V end lost 3 bases, the J end lost 1 base, and 9 bases lay between the germline ends. CDR3 bases: TGTGCCAGCAGTTTCCTCGCATTCCAAGAGACCCAGTACTTC. This codes for CASSFLAFQETQYF.

Only a few counts were recorded for this clonotype. The V call is TRBV29-1, the J call TRBJ2-7; 10 positions match TRBD1. The germline V gene has CDR1 SQVTM and CDR2 ANQGSEA. CDR3 size: 16 residues. V lost 0 bases and J lost 8; bases outside the gene matches: 13. The CDR3 region has the DNA TGCAGCGTTGAAGAGGACTCGGGACAGGGGCCCCCTCAGCAGTACTTC. The encoded protein is CSVEEDSGQGPPQQYF.

This clonotype was recorded many times. This chain connects TRBV12-3 or TRBV12-4 to TRBJ1-2; TRBD1 matches at 7 bases. V was clipped by 6 bases and J by 8 bases; unmatched bases: 15. This CDR3 is built from 15 residues. The CDR3 sequence: CASSHTPGGVGGYTF. CDR3 in DNA: TGTGCCAGCAGCCACACTCCAGGGGGAGTAGGGGGCTACACCTTC.

In this sample, this clonotype turned up a few times. A read error is possible here, since a much larger clone lies one base away. The chain recombines TRBV20-1 with TRBJ1-1, with D perhaps matching TRBD1 (5 bases). The CDR3 loop spans 14 amino acids. V gave up 0 bases and J gave up 4 bases, with 12 bases separating them. The V gene's germline CDR1 is DFQATT and CDR2 SNEGSKA (reference sequence). The CDR3 DNA sequence: TGCAGTGCTAGAGATTGTGGGGCCGGCACTGAAGCTTTCTTT. It is translated as CSARDCGAGTEAFF.

This clonotype was recorded only once. The rearrangement links TRBV6-2 or TRBV6-3 to TRBJ2-2; tentatively, D is TRBD2 (6 bases). The ends were cut back, 5 bases at V and 6 bases at J, with 22 bases in the middle. There are 17 residues in the CDR3. Germline CDR1 is MNHEY and CDR2 is SVGEGT. The CDR3 region has the DNA TGTGCCAGCAGTCAAGACCGGGACTTAGCATGGGCCGGGGAGCTGTTTTTT. It codes for CASSQDRDLAWAGELFF.

About this clonotype: At one end, the junction sequence differs from germline, possibly due to a read error. This chain links TRBV12-3 or TRBV12-4 with TRBJ2-4, with TRBD2 as a possible D gene (6 bases). The CDR3 is 15 residues long. CDR3 bases: TGTGCCAGCTCTTGGGGGGTAATAGCCAAAAGCATTCAGTACTTC. Amino acids: CASSWGVIAKSIQYF.

This clonotype was detected ten times or more. The chain's CDR3 is CASDRDNPTNEQFF. CDR3 bases: TGCGCCAGCGACCGGGACAATCCTACCAATGAGCAGTTCTTC. The V call is TRBV5-1, the J call TRBJ2-1; the D gene is possibly TRBD1 (6 bases). Germline V CDR1 and CDR2: SGHRS, YFSETQ. The CDR3 is made up of 14 amino acids. Trimming left V 7 bases short and J 6 bases short, with 17 bases between. Supplemented by reference TRBV5-1 and TRBJ2-1, the full variable domain reads KAGVTQTPRYLIKTRGQQVTLSCSPISGHRSVSWYQQTPGQGLQFLFEYFSETQRNKGNFPGRFSGRQFSNSRSEMNVSTLELGDSALYLCASDRDNPTNEQFFGPGTRLTVL.

The chain couples TRBV6-1 to TRBJ1-2; 7 nucleotides match TRBD1. J lost 1 base, V lost 6 bases, and 5 bases had no gene match. Germline V gene lookup returns CDR1 MNHNS and CDR2 SASEGT. The CDR3 spans 14 residues. The DNA for the CDR3 is TGTGCCAGCAGCCGGACAGGAGATAACTATGGCTACACCTTC. This gives the protein CASSRTGDNYGYTF.

The V gene is TRBV28, the J gene TRBJ1-1; TRBD1 aligns across 8 bases. With V trimmed by 5 bases and J by 1 base, 9 bases remained unmatched. Germline CDR1 and CDR2: MDHEN and SYDVKM. The CDR3 sequence is 16 residues long. CDR3 region: CASSPPDRAANTEAFF. The CDR3 nucleotides read TGTGCCAGCAGTCCACCGGACAGGGCGGCGAACACTGAAGCTTTCTTT.

The table lists this clonotype with many counts. The chain uses TRBV7-2 and TRBJ1-2; 9 positions agree with TRBD1. This CDR3 has 15 residues. Germline CDR1 reads SGHTA; CDR2 reads FQGNSA. J was trimmed by 4 bases and V by 3 bases; bases with no gene match: 6. CDR3 residues: CASSLRTGEGYGYTF. The CDR3, as DNA: TGTGCCAGCAGCTTGAGGACAGGGGAAGGCTATGGCTACACCTTC.

The rearrangement uses TRBV4-2 and TRBJ2-2, with no clear D. This CDR3 region has 17 residues. Germline CDR1 reads LGHNA; CDR2 reads YNFKEQ. Deletions cut 0 bases from V and 0 bases from J, with 11 bases between. The CDR3, as DNA: TGTGCCAGCAGCCAAGACTTGGAGATACCGAACACCGGGGAGCTGTTTTTT. It codes for CASSQDLEIPNTGELFF.

At least ten counts were recorded for this clonotype. The chain has TRBV5-1 and TRBJ2-5; D may be TRBD2 (6 bases). This CDR3 has 18 residues. V gave up 0 bases and J gave up 0 bases, with 18 bases separating them. Germline values: CDR1 SGHRS, CDR2 YFSETQ. Here the CDR3 DNA reads TGCGCCAGCAGCTTGGAAGGCGATAGCGGCGGCTACCAAGAGACCCAGTACTTC. Amino acid sequence: CASSLEGDSGGYQETQYF. Variable domain in full (rest from reference TRBV5-1 and TRBJ2-5): KAGVTQTPRYLIKTRGQQVTLSCSPISGHRSVSWYQQTPGQGLQFLFEYFSETQRNKGNFPGRFSGRQFSNSRSEMNVSTLELGDSALYLCASSLEGDSGGYQETQYFGPGTRLLVL.

There are many counts of this clonotype. The chain carries TRBV12-3 or TRBV12-4 and TRBJ1-2; 9 nucleotides align to TRBD1. Trimming cost V 7 bases and J 5 bases; bases outside gene matches: 11. CDR3 length equals 15 residues. The CDR3: CASTHSSQGAYGYTF. CDR3 DNA sequence: TGTGCCAGCACCCACTCATCACAGGGGGCGTATGGCTACACCTTC.

In this sample, this clonotype turned up many times. V gene TRBV20-1 combines with J gene TRBJ2-5; D gene unclear. Germline CDR1 DFQATT, CDR2 SNEGSKA (reference sequence). This CDR3 has 14 amino acids. Trimming took off 1 base at V and 5 bases at J, with 14 bases between the two ends. In nucleotides, the CDR3 is TGCAGTGCTAGAGCCGGAGCCAAAGCGGAGACCCAGTACTTC. Amino acids: CSARAGAKAETQYF.

This clonotype was counted many times. The chain combines TRBV29-1 with TRBJ2-7; D possibly corresponds to TRBD2 (6 bases). Trimming removed 4 bases from V and 2 bases from J, with 15 bases in between. In germline, CDR1 is SQVTM, CDR2 ANQGSEA. This CDR3 spans 14 amino acids. The CDR3 DNA is TGCAGCGTTGCTTCCGGGAGTGGTACCTACGAGCAGTACTTC. Its translation: CSVASGSGTYEQYF.

At least ten counts were recorded for this clonotype. The chain has TRBV5-1 and TRBJ2-7; D is ambiguous. Trimming pared 2 bases from V and 7 bases from J, leaving 13 bases between. There are 13 residues in the CDR3. Germline values: CDR1 SGHRS, CDR2 YFSETQ. As DNA, the CDR3 is TGCGCCAGCAGCTTTTGGGGAACAAGGGAGCAGTACTTC. This encodes CASSFWGTREQYF.

Comment on this clonotype: This may come from a read error, since a much larger clone is one base off. The chain is built from TRBV29-1 and TRBJ2-6; D gene uncertain. The CDR3 contains 14 residues. Germline CDR1 SQVTM, CDR2 ANQGSEA. The CDR3 loop is CGVVTVSGANVLTF. The CDR3 DNA reads as TGCGGCGTTGTAACGGTCTCTGGGGCCAACGTCCTGACTTTC.

To note about this clonotype: Since a much larger clone is just one base distant, this may be a read error. The rearrangement uses TRBV7-2 and TRBJ1-2; 9 bases fit TRBD1. The CDR3 is made up of 15 amino acids. Germline V gene data show CDR1 as SGHTA and CDR2 as FQGNSA. The junction had 11 bases not matched to a gene; V was cut back by 7 bases and J by 5 bases. Here the CDR3 DNA reads TGTGCCAGCATCCTAACCAGACAGGGGGGATATGGCTACACCTTC. Protein product: CASILTRQGGYGYTF.